A selection of T cell receptor beta chains follows, all from one sample in a study of cytomegalovirus exposure and HLA in healthy donors. Only in-frame clones appear in the TCRdb table, and some are missing; sequencing was by immunoSEQ multiplex PCR. Recorded for this sample: more than 110,000 clones. Sequencing was carried out using PBMCs. The source of these receptors is a man aged 35 to 55 in good health and CMV-seronegative. Each CDR3 is given with its conserved first and last residue. D genes are given only for firm matches.

v_call	j_call	d_call	cdr3_aa	cdr3_nt
TRBV27	TRBJ2-2	TRBD2	CASSFSPGLAGGPAGELFF	TGTGCCAGCAGTTTTAGCCCGGGACTAGCGGGGGGGCCGGCCGGGGAGCTGTTTTTT
TRBV19	TRBJ2-6	-	CASSIRQKFNSGANVLTF	TGTGCCAGTAGTATCAGACAGAAGTTCAACTCTGGGGCCAACGTCCTGACTTTC
TRBV5-6	TRBJ1-2	TRBD1	CASSPVTGAGGYTF	TGTGCCAGCAGCCCCGTTACAGGGGCGGGTGGCTACACCTTC
TRBV10-3	TRBJ2-7	TRBD1	CAICRDRVAEQYF	TGTGCCATCTGCCGGGACAGGGTCGCCGAGCAGTACTTC
TRBV6-1	TRBJ1-4	TRBD1	CASSVTGSTNEKLFF	TGTGCCAGCAGTGTGACAGGGAGCACTAATGAAAAACTGTTTTTT
TRBV4-3	TRBJ2-7	TRBD1	CASSQDRPETGGTYEQYF	TGCGCCAGCAGCCAAGACCGCCCGGAGACAGGGGGCACCTACGAGCAGTACTTC
TRBV5-6	TRBJ1-3	TRBD1	CASSLGTGAGNTIYF	TGTGCCAGCAGCCTTGGGACAGGGGCCGGAAACACCATATATTTT
TRBV18	TRBJ1-6	-	CASSPQGLDNSPLHF	TGTGCCAGCTCACCACAAGGACTGGATAATTCACCCCTCCACTTT
TRBV4-3	TRBJ1-5	-	CASSQDHPGNNQPQHF	TGCGCCAGCAGCCAAGATCATCCGGGAAACAATCAGCCCCAGCATTTT
TRBV5-1	TRBJ2-3	TRBD2	CASSAGLAALSTDTQYF	TGCGCCAGCAGCGCGGGACTAGCGGCCTTAAGCACAGATACGCAGTATTTT
TRBV9	TRBJ1-5	-	CASSVDGGSNQPQHF	TGTGCCAGCAGCGTAGACGGGGGTAGCAATCAGCCCCAGCATTTT
TRBV7-2	TRBJ1-4	-	CASSPQQSTTNEKLFF	TGTGCCAGCAGCCCACAACAGTCGACAACTAATGAAAAACTGTTTTTT
TRBV19	TRBJ2-2	-	CASSQGTGELFF	TGTGCCAGTAGCCAGGGGACGGGGGAGCTGTTTTTT
TRBV12-1	TRBJ2-7	-	CASSFAWDRDSATSRYEQYF	TGTGCCAGCAGCTTTGCGTGGGATCGGGACTCCGCTACTTCGCGCTACGAGCAGTACTTC
TRBV11-2	TRBJ1-1	-	CASSPGGNTEAFF	TGTGCCAGCAGCCCTGGAGGGAACACTGAAGCTTTCTTT
TRBV18	TRBJ2-7	TRBD2	CASSPKASGGASYEQYF	TGTGCCAGCTCCCCCAAGGCTAGCGGGGGCGCTAGCTACGAGCAGTACTTC
TRBV7-2	TRBJ1-1	TRBD1	CASSFRQGRNTEAFF	TGTGCCAGCAGCTTTAGACAGGGGAGGAACACTGAAGCTTTCTTT
TRBV9	TRBJ2-1	-	CASSERTVYNEQFF	TGTGCCAGCAGCGAACGGACAGTTTACAATGAGCAGTTCTTC
TRBV4-2	TRBJ2-3	TRBD2	CASSQVGTSGSDTQYF	TGTGCCAGCAGCCAAGTGGGCACTAGCGGGAGCGATACGCAGTATTTT
TRBV6-5	TRBJ2-7	-	CASRWTESSYEQYF	TGTGCCAGCAGGTGGACAGAAAGCTCCTACGAGCAGTACTTC
TRBV4-2	TRBJ2-3	-	CASSQADDSTDTQYF	TGTGCCAGCAGCCAAGCCGACGACAGTACAGATACGCAGTATTTT
TRBV11-2	TRBJ2-7	-	CASSRPGGAYEQYF	TGTGCCAGCAGCCGCCCGGGGGGCGCCTACGAGCAGTACTTC
TRBV29-1	TRBJ1-5	TRBD1	CSVTGRTNQPQHF	TGCAGCGTGACAGGGAGAACAAATCAGCCCCAGCATTTT
TRBV4-3	TRBJ1-1	TRBD1	CASSQGQGKTEAFF	TGCGCCAGCAGCCAGGGACAGGGAAAGACTGAAGCTTTCTTT
TRBV6-4	TRBJ1-1	-	CATLTVRTEAFF	TGTGCCACCTTGACAGTTCGGACTGAAGCTTTCTTT
TRBV5-6	TRBJ1-5	TRBD1	CASSAHDRADQPQHF	TGTGCCAGCAGCGCTCATGACAGGGCCGATCAGCCCCAGCATTTT
TRBV10-3	TRBJ2-2	TRBD1	CASVDRANTGELFF	TGTGCCTCGGTGGACAGGGCGAACACCGGGGAGCTGTTTTTT
TRBV9	TRBJ2-5	-	CASSEQGTVQETQYF	TGTGCCAGCAGCGAACAGGGAACCGTACAAGAGACCCAGTACTTC
TRBV2	TRBJ2-3	-	CASSEAPTRKDTQYF	TGTGCCAGCAGTGAAGCTCCTACGAGAAAGGATACGCAGTATTTT
TRBV7-8	TRBJ1-4	-	CASSSRGGKLFF	TGTGCCAGCAGCTCTAGAGGGGGAAAACTGTTTTTT
TRBV5-5	TRBJ1-4	-	CASSLVREGEKLFF	TGTGCCAGCAGCTTGGTTCGGGAGGGCGAAAAACTGTTTTTT
TRBV9	TRBJ2-1	-	CASSVEEGIYNEQFF	TGTGCCAGCAGCGTAGAGGAGGGGATCTACAATGAGCAGTTCTTC
TRBV13	TRBJ2-3	-	CASSPPRGLTDTQYF	TGTGCCAGCAGCCCTCCCAGAGGCCTCACAGATACGCAGTATTTT
TRBV7-6	TRBJ2-7	TRBD2	CASSFLGGGGGGSYEQYF	TGTGCCAGCAGCTTTTTAGGTGGGGGGGGAGGAGGCTCCTACGAGCAGTACTTC
TRBV13	TRBJ2-5	TRBD2	CASSIGGGSGALNQETQYF	TGTGCCAGCAGCATCGGGGGAGGAAGCGGGGCGCTGAACCAAGAGACCCAGTACTTC
TRBV28	TRBJ1-5	TRBD1	CASSPETGHQPQHF	TGTGCCAGCAGTCCCGAGACAGGGCATCAGCCCCAGCATTTT
TRBV7-6	TRBJ2-5	-	CASSPRGKTQYF	TGTGCCAGCAGCCCAAGGGGAAAGACCCAGTACTTC
TRBV9	TRBJ1-3	TRBD1	CASSVGQGALSGNTIYF	TGTGCCAGCAGCGTAGGACAGGGGGCTTTATCTGGAAACACCATATATTTT
TRBV6-5	TRBJ1-6	-	CASTPGGRNSPLHF	TGTGCCAGCACCCCGGGGGGCCGGAATTCACCCCTCCACTTT
TRBV11-2	TRBJ2-2	TRBD2	CASRPLGGGTGELFF	TGTGCCAGCAGACCTCTGGGCGGGGGGACCGGGGAGCTGTTTTTT
TRBV18	TRBJ1-1	-	CASSPGIGGTEAFF	TGTGCCAGCTCACCGGGGATCGGGGGCACTGAAGCTTTCTTT
TRBV7-9	TRBJ2-7	TRBD1	CASSLQGTGGTYF	TGTGCCAGCAGCTTACAGGGAACAGGGGGCACGTACTTC
TRBV28	TRBJ2-5	-	CASSFSGTQYF	TGTGCCAGCAGTTTTTCGGGGACCCAGTACTTC
TRBV6-5	TRBJ1-6	-	CASSRSSYNSPLHF	TGTGCCAGCAGTCGTAGCTCCTATAATTCACCCCTCCACTTT
TRBV5-4	TRBJ1-1	-	CASSWQTGNTEAFF	TGTGCCAGCAGCTGGCAGACAGGTAACACTGAAGCTTTCTTT
TRBV7-2	TRBJ2-6	-	CASSLQVSGANVLTF	TGTGCCAGCAGCTTACAGGTCTCTGGGGCCAACGTCCTGACTTTC
TRBV7-6	TRBJ1-2	TRBD1	CASSPTGGGYGYTF	TGTGCCAGCAGCCCCACAGGGGGCGGCTATGGCTACACCTTC
TRBV29-1	TRBJ1-6	-	CSAGVSNNSPLHF	TGCAGCGCAGGGGTCTCCAATAATTCACCCCTCCACTTT
TRBV5-4	TRBJ1-1	-	CASSYPGREVRNTEAFF	TGTGCCAGCAGCTACCCGGGGAGGGAGGTTAGGAACACTGAAGCTTTCTTT
TRBV19	TRBJ1-4	TRBD1	CASWDRGTNEKLFF	TGTGCCAGTTGGGACAGGGGGACTAATGAAAAACTGTTTTTT
TRBV4-2	TRBJ1-2	TRBD1	CASSQDGQGAYGYTF	TGTGCCAGCAGCCAAGACGGACAGGGGGCCTATGGCTACACCTTC
TRBV28	TRBJ1-2	-	CASSSERFGPRGDYGYTF	TGTGCCAGCAGTTCTGAGAGGTTTGGGCCACGGGGGGACTATGGCTACACCTTC
TRBV5-1	TRBJ2-7	TRBD1	CASSLGTGYEQYF	TGCGCCAGCAGCTTGGGGACAGGGTACGAGCAGTACTTC
TRBV4-2	TRBJ2-1	-	CASSQDSQAHNEQFF	TGTGCCAGCAGCCAAGACTCCCAGGCGCACAATGAGCAGTTCTTC
TRBV11-2	TRBJ1-4	TRBD1	CASSRGQVNEKLFF	TGTGCCAGCAGCCGGGGACAGGTCAATGAAAAACTGTTTTTT
TRBV10-3	TRBJ1-5	-	CAISESNGGFQPQHF	TGTGCCATCAGTGAGTCTAACGGGGGTTTTCAGCCCCAGCATTTT
TRBV6-1	TRBJ1-1	-	CASVGTGLLTEAFF	TGTGCCAGCGTAGGCACAGGGCTTCTCACTGAAGCTTTCTTT
TRBV5-8	TRBJ2-1	TRBD2	CASSRGLADYNEQFF	TGTGCCAGCAGCCGGGGACTAGCGGACTACAATGAGCAGTTCTTC